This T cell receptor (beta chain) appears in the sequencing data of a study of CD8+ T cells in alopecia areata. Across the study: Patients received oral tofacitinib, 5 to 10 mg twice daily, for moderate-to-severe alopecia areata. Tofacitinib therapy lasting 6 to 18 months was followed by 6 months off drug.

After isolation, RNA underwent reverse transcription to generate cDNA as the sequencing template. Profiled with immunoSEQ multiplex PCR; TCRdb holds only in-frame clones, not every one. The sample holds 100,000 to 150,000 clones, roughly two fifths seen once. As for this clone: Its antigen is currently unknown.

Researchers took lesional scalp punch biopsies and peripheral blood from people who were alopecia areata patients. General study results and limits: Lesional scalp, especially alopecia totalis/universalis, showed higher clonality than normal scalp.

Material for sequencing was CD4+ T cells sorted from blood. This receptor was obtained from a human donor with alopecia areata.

DNA of the CDR3: TGCGCCAGCAGCCAAGATCGCAGTGACAGCTCCTACAATGAGCAGTTCTTC. Translated, it gives CASSQDRSDSSYNEQFF. The chain joins TRBV4-1 to TRBJ2-1; tentatively, D is TRBD1 (5 bases). CDR1 is MGHRA, CDR2 YSYEKL, per germline. V was cut by 0 bases and J by 0 bases, with 12 bases left in between. This CDR3 comprises 17 residues.